Following are 21 T cell receptor beta chains from one sample sequenced in a study of T-cell memory formation after mild COVID-19. TCRdb called the 5' RACE reads again in MiXCR, with one record for every CDR3 protein. The profile covers around 310,000 distinct CDR3 sequences, with more than 13% appearing a single time and roughly 23% taken by the ten largest. What was sequenced was PBMCs or a T cell subset sorted from them (not recorded which). These receptors were collected from a man aged 18 to 29 who had mild COVID-19 (a few samples of this study predate the infection). Cell type and time point are not known.

This clonotype was counted ten times or more. This chain uses TRBV5-1 with TRBJ1-1; a possible D gene is TRBD1 (6 bases). The CDR3 loop spans 14 amino acids. Trimming removed 3 bases from V and 0 bases from J, with 9 bases in between. The germline CDR1 and CDR2 sequences are SGHRS and YFSETQ. As DNA, the CDR3 is TGCGCCAGCAGCTCAGGGGATATGAACACTGAAGCTTTCTTT. Translation gives CASSSGDMNTEAFF.

The table lists this clonotype with a few counts. The chain joins TRBV7-9 to TRBJ2-1; D is uncertain. Germline lookup yields CDR1 SEHNR and CDR2 FQNEAQ (reference sequence). Trimming cost V 5 bases and J 8 bases, with 19 bases left between them. CDR3 length equals 15 residues. CDR3 amino acids: CASSRVGKGIDEQFF. The CDR3 region has the DNA TGTGCCAGCAGCCGGGTGGGAAAGGGTATAGATGAGCAGTTCTTC.

The sample holds a few counts of this clonotype. The chain's CDR3 is CASRDPQETQYF. In DNA, the CDR3 is TGTGCCAGCCGAGACCCCCAAGAGACCCAGTACTTC. V usage is TRBV7-6 and J usage is TRBJ2-5, with D hard to call. Germline loops: CDR1 SGHVS, CDR2 FNYEAQ. V lost 8 bases to trimming and J lost 1 base, with 8 bases between them. The CDR3 has 12 amino acids.

This clonotype has just one count. The chain joins TRBV10-3 to TRBJ1-3, with a weak D call TRBD1 (5 bases). The CDR3 spans 13 residues. The germline CDR1 and CDR2 sequences are ENHRY and SYGVKD. The V gene lost 6 bases and the J gene lost 6 bases, with 12 bases spanning the gap. For the CDR3, the DNA is TGTGCCATCAGGGCCGTTGGGACAAACACCATATATTTT. This gives the protein CAIRAVGTNTIYF.

This clonotype occurred a few times. The chain combines TRBV12-3 or TRBV12-4 with TRBJ1-2; weak D call: TRBD1 (6 bases). With 7 bases removed from V and 5 bases from J, the gap between germline ends came to 14 bases. The CDR3 contains 13 residues. This CDR3 reads CASNPGEGYGYTF. The CDR3 region has the DNA TGTGCCAGCAATCCAGGGGAAGGGTATGGCTACACCTTC.

This clonotype was counted between two and nine times. This chain links TRBV4-1 with TRBJ2-7, with D unclear. The CDR3 has 14 amino acids. Germline loops: CDR1 MGHRA, CDR2 YSYEKL. Trimming took 1 base from V and 2 from J, leaving 9 bases between them. The CDR3 protein is CASSQGTITYEQYF. The CDR3 bases are TGCGCCAGCAGCCAAGGTACGATTACCTACGAGCAGTACTTC.

This sequence joins TRBV20-1 and TRBJ1-4; TRBD1 might be the D (5 bases). The germline V gene has CDR1 DFQATT and CDR2 SNEGSKA (reference sequence). The CDR3 extends over 13 amino acids. Trimming took off 6 bases at V and 5 bases at J, with 13 bases between the two ends. The DNA for the CDR3 is TGCAGTGCCAGCCGGGGGGAAAATGAAAAACTGTTTTTT. Translation gives CSASRGENEKLFF.

This clonotype appeared many times. This chain connects TRBV12-3 or TRBV12-4 to TRBJ1-6; D gene ambiguous. The CDR3 runs to 14 residues. Trimming took 0 bases from V and 7 from J, leaving 7 bases between them. CDR3 sequence reads: CASSLAGENSPLHF. As DNA, the CDR3 is TGTGCCAGCAGTTTAGCTGGGGAGAATTCACCCCTCCACTTT.

The table lists this clonotype with a few counts. The CDR3 loop is CASRAATLFREAFF. The CDR3 bases are TGTGCCAGTAGAGCTGCGACTCTCTTCCGAGAAGCTTTCTTT. This chain uses TRBV19 with TRBJ1-1; the D is unclear. The CDR3 runs to 14 residues. Germline V lookup: CDR1 LNHDA, CDR2 SQIVND (reference sequence). The V and J ends lost 6 bases and 8 bases respectively, with 19 bases between them.

The V gene is TRBV12-3 or TRBV12-4, the J gene TRBJ1-5; the D gene is possibly TRBD1 (6 bases). Deletions cut 3 bases from V and 5 bases from J, with 14 bases between. The CDR3 totals 15 residues. The CDR3 protein is CASSLGQGPHQPQHF. The CDR3 nucleotides are TGTGCCAGCAGTTTGGGGCAGGGGCCCCATCAGCCCCAGCATTTT.

J is TRBJ1-1 and V is TRBV5-1; TRBD1 might be the D (6 bases). There are 13 residues in the CDR3. The V and J ends lost 4 bases and 8 bases respectively, with 15 bases between them. Looked up from germline, CDR1 is SGHRS and CDR2 is YFSETQ. The DNA of the CDR3 is TGCGCCAGCAGCCCTGACAGGTCCACCGAAGCTTTCTTT. Translation: CASSPDRSTEAFF.

This clonotype was found a few times. The rearrangement links TRBV7-2 to TRBJ1-6; D unresolved. The CDR3 is 17 amino acids. Germline-derived CDR1 and CDR2 are SGHTA and FQGNSA. V was pared by 3 bases and J by 6 bases, with 18 bases between. CDR3 loop: CASSFAGRRIINSPLHF. In DNA form, the CDR3 reads TGTGCCAGCAGCTTCGCAGGTCGACGGATTATTAATTCACCCCTCCACTTT.

This clonotype turned up a few times. This chain uses TRBV6-6 with TRBJ2-1, with TRBD2 as a possible D gene (5 bases). Germline V lookup: CDR1 MNHNY, CDR2 SVGAGI (reference sequence). V was clipped by 8 bases and J by 1 base, with 12 bases between them. The CDR3 has 14 residues. This CDR3 reads CASVAGVSYNEQFF. The CDR3 DNA follows: TGTGCCAGCGTGGCCGGGGTATCCTACAATGAGCAGTTCTTC.

This clonotype has more than one count but fewer than ten. The chain employs TRBV20-1 and TRBJ2-7; a weak D match, TRBD2 (5 bases). CDR1 and CDR2 (germline): DFQATT, SNEGSKA (reference sequence). Trimming pared 4 bases from V and 4 bases from J, leaving 8 bases between. CDR3 length: 11 residues. CDR3 residues: CSATGGYEQYV. CDR3 coding DNA: TGCAGTGCTACCGGAGGATACGAGCAGTACGTC.

This clonotype was seen a handful of times. The CDR3 nucleotides are TGTGCCAGCTCACCACCAGGGAATGGAGGCACAGATACGCAGTATTTT. Translated: CASSPPGNGGTDTQYF. The chain has TRBV18 and TRBJ2-3, with D hard to call. Germline loops: CDR1 KGHSH, CDR2 LQKENI. The CDR3 loop spans 16 amino acids. Trimming shortened V by 0 bases and J by 1 base, and 11 bases separated the two germline ends.

There are a few counts of this clonotype. This sequence joins TRBV9 and TRBJ2-7; D is unresolved. This CDR3 has 12 amino acids. CDR1 and CDR2 from the germline V gene are SGDLS and YYNGEE. Trimming removed 4 bases from V and 3 bases from J, with 8 bases in between. The CDR3 coding sequence is TGTGCCAGCAGCTCAGTGAACTACGAGCAGTACGTC. Its translation: CASSSVNYEQYV.

This chain joins TRBV6-6 and TRBJ1-2; 8 bases are a match to TRBD1. The CDR3 covers 14 residues. From germline, CDR1 is MNHNY and CDR2 SVGAGI (reference sequence). Losses at the gene ends were 6 bases for V and 4 bases for J; bases not matched to a gene: 7. The CDR3 loop reads CASRISDRGYGYTF. The CDR3 DNA reads TGTGCCAGCAGGATCTCCGACAGGGGCTATGGCTACACCTTC.

This clonotype was seen a few times. V and J are TRBV28 and TRBJ2-2, with 9 positions matching TRBD1. CDR3 length equals 14 residues. After removal of 8 bases from V and 5 bases from J, the junction contained 6 bases not matched to a gene. Looked up from germline, CDR1 is MDHEN and CDR2 is SYDVKM. DNA of the CDR3: TGTGCCAGCGAATTGGACAGGGGAACCGGGGAGCTGTTTTTT. It codes for CASELDRGTGELFF.

The chain carries TRBV12-3 or TRBV12-4 and TRBJ1-2, with 7 bases aligning to TRBD1. Germline trimming cut 5 bases from V and 0 bases from J; bases unmatched to any gene: 9. This CDR3 region has 16 residues. The CDR3 bases are TGTGCCAGCAGTCAAGCGACCGGGACAGCTAACTATGGCTACACCTTC. Its protein product is CASSQATGTANYGYTF.

This chain connects TRBV4-2 to TRBJ1-2; D is unclear. Germline V gene sequence: CDR1 LGHNA, CDR2 YNFKEQ. With 4 bases removed from V and 5 bases from J, the gap between germline ends came to 17 bases. The CDR3 is 15 residues long. CDR3 in DNA: TGTGCCAGCAGCCTACGGGGAGGGCTCGAGTATGGCTACACCTTC. Amino acids: CASSLRGGLEYGYTF.

This chain connects TRBV6-1 to TRBJ2-3; 11 nucleotides agree with TRBD2. The germline V gene has CDR1 MNHNS and CDR2 SASEGT. The CDR3 runs to 14 residues. After removal of 10 bases from V and 4 bases from J, the junction contained 7 bases not matched to a gene. CDR3 bases: TGTGCCACTCATAGCGGGGGGGATGCAGATACGCAGTATTTT. Protein product: CATHSGGDADTQYF.